The 27 T cell receptor beta chains reported below all come from one sample, sequenced in a study of OX40 agonist ivuxolimab in advanced cancers. Sequencing used immunoSEQ multiplex PCR; TCRdb keeps in-frame clones, though not all of them. The sample consists of tens of thousands of clones, about four fifths of them appearing once. This specimen consisted of CD4+ or CD8+ T cells sorted from blood, obtained in a trial of the OX40 agonist ivuxolimab. The receptors were gathered from an adult with an advanced solid tumor such as melanoma, head and neck, liver or kidney cancer.

This rearrangement joins TRBV7-9 to TRBJ1-2, with D possibly being TRBD1 (5 bases). Trimming took 5 bases from V and 12 from J, leaving 13 bases between them. The germline V gene encodes CDR1 SEHNR and CDR2 FQNEAQ (reference sequence). This CDR3 region has 11 residues. CDR3 sequence: CASSIQTVHTF. CDR3 bases: TGTGCCAGCAGCATCCAGACAGTCCACACCTTC.

This chain joins TRBV7-3 and TRBJ2-1; D perhaps matches TRBD1 (6 bases). Germline CDR1 is SGHTA and CDR2 is FQGTGA. CDR3 size: 13 residues. Deletions cut 2 bases from V and 7 bases from J, with 9 bases between. This chain's CDR3 is CASSLYTGNEQFF. The CDR3 DNA is TGTGCCAGCAGCTTATATACAGGGAATGAGCAGTTCTTC.

The gene calls are TRBV27 and TRBJ1-1; D not certain. The germline V and J ends were trimmed by 7 bases and 5 bases, with 14 bases remaining between them. The V gene's germline CDR1 is MNHEY and CDR2 SMNVEV (reference sequence). The CDR3 totals 13 residues. The CDR3 reads CASKGTGGTEAFF. As DNA, the CDR3 is TGTGCCAGCAAAGGTACGGGTGGAACTGAAGCTTTCTTT.

The chain has TRBV2 and TRBJ2-7; possible D gene TRBD2, 6 bases. Germline V lookup: CDR1 SNHLY, CDR2 FYNNEI. V was pared by 11 bases and J by 4 bases, with 15 bases between. CDR3 size: 12 residues. The CDR3 bases are TGTGCCGGAGGGACCAACACTTACGAGCAGTACTTC. It yields the protein CAGGTNTYEQYF. Looking up the rest from reference TRBV2 and TRBJ2-7 gives the full variable domain: EPEVTQTPSHQVTQMGQEVILRCVPISNHLYFYWYRQILGQKVEFLVSFYNNEISEKSEIFDDQFSVERPDGSNFTLKIRSTKLEDSAMYFCAGGTNTYEQYFGPGTRLTVT.

The genes are TRBV6-6 and TRBJ1-1; TRBD1 matches at 11 bases. There are 15 residues in the CDR3. Per germline, CDR1 MNHNY and CDR2 SVGAGI (reference sequence). Trimming removed 5 bases from V and 8 bases from J; junction bases left unmatched: 10. In DNA form, the CDR3 reads TGTGCCAGCAGTGGCCCCGGGACAGGGGGAGGGGAAGCTTTCTTT. Translation: CASSGPGTGGGEAFF.

The chain recombines TRBV5-4 with TRBJ1-2, with D possibly matching TRBD1 (5 bases). The V end lost 4 bases, the J end lost 6 bases, and 22 bases lay between the germline ends. Germline assignment: CDR1 SGHNT and CDR2 YYREEE (reference sequence). This CDR3 region has 16 residues. Here the CDR3 DNA reads TGTGCCAGCAGCCAACCTGGAAGGGGTTTGGTGCATGGCTACACCTTC. It is translated as CASSQPGRGLVHGYTF.

The rearrangement joins TRBV28 to TRBJ1-6; TRBD1 might be the D (6 bases). The CDR3 sequence is 12 residues long. Per the germline V gene, CDR1 is MDHEN and CDR2 is SYDVKM. The ends were cut back, 7 bases at V and 11 bases at J, with 12 bases in the middle. The CDR3 reads CASKLQGTPLHF. The CDR3, as DNA: TGTGCCAGCAAGTTGCAGGGGACACCCCTCCACTTT.

The gene calls are TRBV4-1 and TRBJ2-5; either TRBD1 or TRBD2 may supply D (7 bases each). V lost 5 bases to trimming and J lost 1 base, with 14 bases between them. The germline V gene encodes CDR1 MGHRA and CDR2 YSYEKL. The CDR3 contains 15 residues. DNA of the CDR3: TGCGCCAGCAGCGAAGGGGGCGGGGGCCAAGAGACCCAGTACTTC. Protein: CASSEGGGGQETQYF.

This clone occurred a few times. The J gene is TRBJ2-7, the V gene TRBV7-2; D is possibly TRBD2 (5 bases). Per the germline V gene, CDR1 is SGHTA and CDR2 is FQGNSA. This CDR3 region has 15 residues. V was trimmed by 5 bases and J by 6 bases, leaving 20 bases between them. CDR3 loop: CASSPERTSTGEQYF. DNA for the CDR3: TGTGCCAGCAGCCCAGAACGGACTTCCACTGGCGAGCAGTACTTC.

Of note for this clone: One end of the junction varies from germline; a read error may be responsible. The V gene is TRBV7-9, the J gene TRBJ2-3; 12 bases line up with TRBD2. This CDR3 is built from 15 residues. Germline V CDR1 and CDR2: SEHNR, FQNEAQ (reference sequence). CDR3 in amino acids: CATSLTSGGMYTQYF. CDR3 nucleotide sequence: TGTGCCACCAGCCTAACTAGCGGGGGGATGTATACGCAGTATTTT.

V usage is TRBV4-1 and J usage is TRBJ1-2; no definite D call. V was clipped by 0 bases and J by 4 bases, with 15 bases between them. CDR1 is MGHRA and CDR2 is YSYEKL in the germline V gene. There are 16 residues in the CDR3. The CDR3 spells CASSQDRQSLGYGYTF. CDR3 DNA: TGCGCCAGCAGCCAAGATCGCCAGAGCCTTGGCTATGGCTACACCTTC.

The V and J genes are TRBV27 and TRBJ1-2, with 11 bases lining up with TRBD1. Looked up from germline, CDR1 is MNHEY and CDR2 is SMNVEV (reference sequence). This CDR3 is built from 15 residues. The J segment lost 6 bases and the V segment lost 7 bases, leaving 10 bases of the junction unmatched. The CDR3 reads CASNPGQGGENGYTF. The CDR3 coding sequence is TGTGCCAGCAACCCGGGACAGGGGGGGGAAAATGGCTACACCTTC.

This chain connects TRBV28 to TRBJ2-3, with 9 bases matching TRBD2. J lost 2 bases, V lost 7 bases, and 4 bases had no gene match. The CDR3 runs to 14 residues. The germline CDR1 and CDR2 sequences are MDHEN and SYDVKM. The CDR3 loop is CASTSGADTDTQYF. DNA of the CDR3: TGTGCCAGCACTAGCGGGGCGGACACAGATACGCAGTATTTT.

V usage is TRBV28 and J usage is TRBJ1-2; D is perhaps TRBD1 (6 bases). The germline gives CDR1 MDHEN, CDR2 SYDVKM. With 5 bases removed from V and 4 bases from J, the gap between germline ends came to 23 bases. CDR3 length: 17 amino acids. The CDR3 DNA sequence: TGTGCCAGCAGTGGACAGACGGGCGGCCGACGAGGCTATGGCTACACCTTC. Its protein is CASSGQTGGRRGYGYTF.

The chain is built from TRBV28 and TRBJ1-2; 11 positions match TRBD1. V gave up 6 bases and J gave up 6 bases; unmatched junction bases: 12. In germline, CDR1 is MDHEN, CDR2 SYDVKM. This CDR3 has 16 residues. CDR3 coding DNA: TGTGCCAGCAGGCCTGCCCCCGGACAGGGGGCCCATGGCTACACCTTC. As protein: CASRPAPGQGAHGYTF.

This rearrangement joins TRBV7-8 to TRBJ2-5, with 9 bases identical to TRBD1. The V and J ends lost 5 bases and 2 bases, in that order; junction bases with no gene match: 12. The CDR3 sequence is 17 residues long. Germline loops: CDR1 SGHVS, CDR2 FQNEAQ. The CDR3 spells CASSLMSGTGTQETQYF. CDR3 coding DNA: TGTGCCAGCAGCCTTATGTCCGGGACAGGGACTCAAGAGACCCAGTACTTC.

The sample holds a few counts of this clone. The chain uses TRBV4-3 and TRBJ2-7; the D gene is possibly TRBD1 (6 bases). V gave up 1 base and J gave up 3 bases, with 13 bases separating them. CDR3 size: 15 residues. Germline CDR1 and CDR2: LGHNA and YSLEER. CDR3 nucleotides: TGCGCCAGCAGCCAAGTATACAGGGACGACTACGAGCAGTACTTC. Translated, it gives CASSQVYRDDYEQYF.

The rearrangement links TRBV5-1 to TRBJ2-3, with D possibly being TRBD1 (6 bases). From germline, CDR1 is SGHRS and CDR2 YFSETQ. With 7 bases removed from V and 0 bases from J, the gap between germline ends came to 15 bases. The CDR3 totals 15 residues. CDR3 protein: CASRERGTSTDTQYF. The CDR3 nucleotides read TGCGCCAGCCGAGAGAGGGGGACGAGCACAGATACGCAGTATTTT.

In regard to this clone: One end of the junction does not line up with germline, which may come from a read error. The rearrangement links TRBV25-1 to TRBJ2-2; D not certain. CDR1 and CDR2 (germline): MGHDK, SYGVNS. The CDR3 spans 12 residues. CDR3 amino acids: CPTPVNTGELFF. The CDR3 DNA is TGCCCGACGCCGGTGAACACCGGGGAGCTGTTTTTT.

This rearrangement joins TRBV6-5 to TRBJ1-2; no firm D call. The CDR3 is made up of 11 amino acids. V was clipped by 7 bases and J by 8 bases, with 11 bases between them. The V gene's germline CDR1 is MNHEY and CDR2 SVGAGI. CDR3 nucleotide sequence: TGTGCCAGCATGGCGAGTACCGGCTACACCTTC. The encoded protein is CASMASTGYTF.

This clone was recorded only once. The CDR3 region has the DNA TGCGCCAGCAGCGCCGGACACGTCTCTGAAGCTTTCTTT. Translation gives CASSAGHVSEAFF. The genes are TRBV5-1 and TRBJ1-1; D is possibly TRBD1 (5 bases). V lost 4 bases to trimming and J lost 6 bases, with 13 bases between them. The CDR3 covers 13 residues. CDR1 SGHRS and CDR2 YFSETQ come from the germline V gene.

The chain links TRBV10-3 to TRBJ2-1, with TRBD2 identical over 12 bases. This CDR3 has 17 residues. V lost 10 bases and J lost 0; bases outside the gene matches: 10. Germline CDR1 ENHRY, CDR2 SYGVKD. Written as DNA, the CDR3 is TGTGCCACCTGGGCTAGCGGGGGGGGAAGCTCCTACAATGAGCAGTTCTTC. It codes for CATWASGGGSSYNEQFF.

This sequence joins TRBV30 and TRBJ1-2; 7 nucleotides align to TRBD1. The ends lost 2 bases at V and 6 bases at J; junction bases unmatched: 18. Germline V gene data show CDR1 as GTSNPN and CDR2 as SVGIG (reference sequence). The CDR3 sequence is 17 residues long. The CDR3: CAWSPTTSRGLRDGYTF. The CDR3 region has the DNA TGTGCCTGGAGTCCTACAACCTCCAGGGGGTTGAGAGATGGCTACACCTTC.

In this sample, this clone turned up a few times. This chain uses TRBV27 with TRBJ2-6, with D hard to call. V lost 8 bases and J 4 bases, leaving 9 bases between the germline ends. CDR1 and CDR2 from the germline V gene are MNHEY and SMNVEV (reference sequence). The CDR3 covers 13 residues. CDR3 protein: CASHPSGANVLTF. The CDR3, as DNA: TGTGCCAGCCACCCCTCCGGGGCCAACGTCCTGACTTTC.

This clone appeared once. The rearrangement links TRBV19 to TRBJ2-2; maybe TRBD2 (6 bases). Trimming pared 5 bases from V and 7 bases from J, leaving 17 bases between. The CDR3 extends over 15 amino acids. Germline CDR1 is LNHDA and CDR2 is SQIVND (reference sequence). CDR3 nucleotide sequence: TGTGCCAGTAGTGCAGCACCGGGACTTCGCGGGGAGCTGTTTTTT. This translates into CASSAAPGLRGELFF.

The chain couples TRBV4-1 to TRBJ1-6; TRBD1 matches 9 bases. Germline V gene data show CDR1 as MGHRA and CDR2 as YSYEKL. The CDR3 is 16 amino acids. With V trimmed by 3 bases and J by 3 bases, 3 bases remained unmatched. The CDR3 sequence is CASSHLDRGYNSPLHF. CDR3 sequence (DNA): TGCGCCAGCAGCCACCTGGACAGGGGCTATAATTCACCCCTCCACTTT.

The V call is TRBV28, the J call TRBJ2-5, with 8 positions matching TRBD1. Losses at the gene ends were 6 bases for V and 4 bases for J; bases not matched to a gene: 4. CDR1 MDHEN and CDR2 SYDVKM come from the germline V gene. The CDR3 is made up of 13 amino acids. CDR3 sequence reads: CASRRQGIETQYF. CDR3 sequence (DNA): TGTGCCAGCAGGCGACAGGGGATAGAGACCCAGTACTTC.